Below are 26 T cell receptor beta chains sequenced from a single sample in a study of Ad26.COV2.S vaccination and SARS-CoV-2 variants. Regarding treatment: some 20 received Ad26.COV2.S at low or high dose, single or two shots; roughly 5 received placebo; per-sample allocation not given. Day 63 following the first vaccine or placebo injection was when the samples were taken. The repertoire was sequenced with immunoSEQ multiplex PCR; TCRdb's copy has only in-frame clones and lacks some. The data show approximately 340,000 clones, about 85% seen once. Sequenced material: peripheral blood, taken in a trial of Ad26.COV2.S vaccine versus placebo. The receptors were gathered from a person between 18 and 60 years old who received the Ad26.COV2.S COVID-19 vaccine or a placebo.

The chain is built from TRBV5-5 and TRBJ1-4, with TRBD1 matching 12 bases. The CDR3 is 16 amino acids. Germline assignment: CDR1 SGHKS and CDR2 YYEKEE (reference sequence). J was trimmed by 2 bases and V by 3 bases; bases with no gene match: 2. The CDR3 spells CASSSGTGGTNEKLFF. CDR3 sequence (DNA): TGTGCCAGCAGCTCCGGGACAGGGGGCACTAATGAAAAACTGTTTTTT. Looking up the rest from reference TRBV5-5 and TRBJ1-4 gives the full variable domain: DAGVTQSPTHLIKTRGQQVTLRCSPISGHKSVSWYQQVLGQGPQFIFQYYEKEERGRGNFPDRFSARQFPNYSSELNVNALLLGDSALYLCASSSGTGGTNEKLFFGSGTQLSVL.

This clone was recorded a few times. The rearrangement joins TRBV10-1 to TRBJ1-4; no firm D call. This CDR3 has 13 residues. Germline values: CDR1 WNHNN, CDR2 SYGVQD (reference sequence). Trimming pared 6 bases from V and 4 bases from J, leaving 9 bases between. In DNA form, the CDR3 reads TGCGCCAGCAGCGGAGGACTTAATGAAAAACTGTTTTTT. Protein: CASSGGLNEKLFF.

This clone has a single count. V usage is TRBV6-5 and J usage is TRBJ1-2; 12 bases fit TRBD1. There are 15 residues in the CDR3. After removal of 7 bases from V and 2 bases from J, the junction contained 5 bases not matched to a gene. The germline V gene encodes CDR1 MNHEY and CDR2 SVGAGI. The CDR3 sequence is CASIPGTGGNYGYTF. In DNA, the CDR3 is TGTGCCAGCATACCCGGGACAGGGGGCAACTATGGCTACACCTTC.

The chain joins TRBV5-1 to TRBJ1-6, with D perhaps matching TRBD1 (5 bases). Trimming shortened V by 0 bases and J by 8 bases, and 12 bases separated the two germline ends. In germline, CDR1 is SGHRS, CDR2 YFSETQ. CDR3 length equals 15 residues. CDR3 in amino acids: CASSLDQGLHSPLHF. CDR3 nucleotides: TGCGCCAGCAGCTTGGATCAGGGTCTACATTCACCCCTCCACTTT.

The chain combines TRBV27 with TRBJ1-5; TRBD1 agrees at 7 bases. V lost 2 bases and J lost 2; bases outside the gene matches: 3. Per the germline V gene, CDR1 is MNHEY and CDR2 is SMNVEV (reference sequence). The CDR3 length is 15 residues. CDR3 sequence: CASSLTGARNQPQHF. The CDR3 DNA reads as TGTGCCAGCAGTTTAACAGGGGCCCGCAATCAGCCCCAGCATTTT.

This rearrangement joins TRBV29-1 to TRBJ2-7, with 10 bases that match TRBD1. CDR1 and CDR2 (germline): SQVTM, ANQGSEA. This CDR3 comprises 17 residues. V lost 7 bases to trimming and J lost 6 bases; unmatched junction nucleotides: 21. CDR3 bases: TGCAGCGCTGGCGGGACTGGGACAGGGGCCAGAGTAAGCGAGCAGTACTTC. It translates to CSAGGTGTGARVSEQYF.

Remarks on this clone: At one boundary the junction diverges from the germline segment, which might be a read error. The chain carries TRBV4-3 and TRBJ2-2, with TRBD1 as a possible D gene (6 bases). Germline V gene sequence: CDR1 LGHNA, CDR2 YSLEER. The CDR3 is made up of 17 amino acids. In DNA, the CDR3 is TGCGCCAGCAGCCGCTCCCTTGGGGACACGAAAACCGGGGAGCTGTTTTTT. As protein: CASSRSLGDTKTGELFF.

The chain has TRBV18 and TRBJ1-6; maybe TRBD1 (5 bases). CDR3 length: 15 amino acids. The germline V and J ends were trimmed by 4 bases and 5 bases, with 12 bases remaining between them. Germline CDR1 KGHSH, CDR2 LQKENI. The CDR3 loop is CASSLGTADNSPLHF. The CDR3 region has the DNA TGTGCCAGCTCACTAGGGACGGCAGATAATTCACCCCTCCACTTT.

The rearrangement links TRBV7-9 to TRBJ1-1; D call uncertain. Per the germline V gene, CDR1 is SEHNR and CDR2 is FQNEAQ (reference sequence). The CDR3 loop spans 15 amino acids. V lost 5 bases to trimming and J lost 0 bases, with 13 bases between them. DNA for the CDR3: TGTGCCAGCAGCGGGGAGGTGGCCATGAACACTGAAGCTTTCTTT. Encoded protein: CASSGEVAMNTEAFF.

The chain recombines TRBV7-2 with TRBJ2-1; no reliable D call. Germline assignment: CDR1 SGHTA and CDR2 FQGNSA. Trimming cost V 3 bases and J 7 bases, with 19 bases left between them. CDR3 length: 16 residues. The CDR3 protein is CASSFTTPTMGNEQFF. The CDR3 DNA follows: TGTGCCAGCAGCTTTACAACCCCAACAATGGGTAATGAGCAGTTCTTC.

The chain couples TRBV3-1 (or the pseudogene TRBV3-2) to TRBJ1-4; D remains unclear. The CDR3 length is 18 residues. The germline CDR1 and CDR2 sequences are LGHDT and YNNKEL (reference sequence). Trimming removed 0 bases from V and 7 bases from J, with 21 bases in between. CDR3 loop: CASSQDLVSIRVIEKLFF. The CDR3 DNA is TGTGCCAGCAGCCAAGATCTGGTCTCTATCCGGGTAATTGAAAAACTGTTTTTT.

The chain carries TRBV5-1 and TRBJ2-1; 9 bases line up with TRBD1. Germline loops: CDR1 SGHRS, CDR2 YFSETQ. The V gene end was trimmed by 4 bases and the J gene end by 7 bases; junction bases not matched to a gene: 6. The CDR3 has 14 residues. The DNA of the CDR3 is TGCGCCAGCAGCCAAAGGACAGGGGAAAATGAGCAGTTCTTC. This gives the protein CASSQRTGENEQFF.

The gene calls are TRBV5-5 and TRBJ1-2; perhaps TRBD1 as D (5 bases). V lost 1 base and J lost 4, with 14 bases in between. The length of the CDR3 is 15 residues. The germline CDR1 and CDR2 sequences are SGHKS and YYEKEE (reference sequence). The CDR3 sequence: CASSLWGRGAYGYTF. For the CDR3, the DNA is TGTGCCAGCAGCTTGTGGGGACGGGGAGCCTATGGCTACACCTTC.

This rearrangement joins TRBV4-3 to TRBJ1-6, with D possibly being TRBD1 (6 bases). V gave up 5 bases and J gave up 0 bases, with 20 bases separating them. Germline loops: CDR1 LGHNA, CDR2 YSLEER. CDR3 length: 19 amino acids. The CDR3 protein is CASSATRPGHSSYNSPLHF. The CDR3 nucleotides are TGCGCCAGCAGCGCCACTCGTCCGGGACACAGCTCCTATAATTCACCCCTCCACTTT.

The chain recombines TRBV2 with TRBJ2-7, with D possibly TRBD1 on 6 matching bases. V was shortened by 8 bases and J by 2 bases, with 13 bases between the two germline ends. The CDR3 is made up of 13 amino acids. Germline V gene lookup returns CDR1 SNHLY and CDR2 FYNNEI. The CDR3 DNA reads TGTGCCAGCGCTCCCCAGGGGCCCTACGAGCAGTACTTC. It yields the protein CASAPQGPYEQYF.

CDR3 DNA: TGTGCCAGCAGCCCAGGGACAGGGTTAAATAATACGCAGTATTTT. It codes for CASSPGTGLNNTQYF. The V gene is TRBV7-6, the J gene TRBJ2-3, with 9 bases that match TRBD1. J was trimmed by 7 bases and V by 5 bases; bases with no gene match: 10. CDR1 and CDR2 (germline): SGHVS, FNYEAQ. This CDR3 region has 15 residues.

This chain links TRBV6-2 or TRBV6-3 with TRBJ2-1; 7 bases line up with TRBD1. Germline loops: CDR1 MNHEY, CDR2 SVGEGT. The length of the CDR3 is 17 residues. V trimming: 5 bases; J trimming: 5 bases; junction bases outside the gene matches: 15. DNA of the CDR3: TGTGCCAGCAGTAACCGAGGGGGCCAAATGTACCACAATGAGCAGTTCTTC. Translating it yields CASSNRGGQMYHNEQFF.

V gene TRBV7-8 combines with J gene TRBJ2-7, with D hard to call. Deletions cut 5 bases from V and 3 bases from J, with 17 bases between. The germline CDR1 and CDR2 sequences are SGHVS and FQNEAQ. The CDR3 spans 15 residues. In DNA form, the CDR3 reads TGTGCCAGCAGCATCGACACATTCCTGGTCTACGAGCAGTACTTC. It codes for CASSIDTFLVYEQYF.

This chain uses TRBV29-1 with TRBJ2-6; D gene uncertain. The CDR3 has 17 residues. Trimming left V 0 bases short and J 2 bases short, with 14 bases between. The germline CDR1 and CDR2 sequences are SQVTM and ANQGSEA. The CDR3: CSVEDWAAPTGANVLTF. The CDR3 region has the DNA TGCAGCGTTGAAGATTGGGCAGCGCCTACTGGGGCCAACGTCCTGACTTTC.

On this clone itself: The junction departs from germline at one end; a sequencing error may be responsible. This chain links TRBV15 with TRBJ2-5; tentative D call: TRBD1 (5 bases). This CDR3 comprises 12 residues. Germline lookup yields CDR1 LNHNV and CDR2 YYDKDF (reference sequence). DNA of the CDR3: TGTGCCACCAGCAGACCCTTGACAGAGCTGAACTTC. This codes for CATSRPLTELNF.

Only one count was recorded for this clone. This chain links TRBV11-2 with TRBJ2-2, with D perhaps TRBD2 (5 bases). The CDR3 has 16 amino acids. Trimming took 3 bases from V and 3 from J, leaving 14 bases between them. CDR1 is SGHAT and CDR2 is FQNNGV in the germline V gene. The CDR3 here is CASSLSAAGYTGELFF. CDR3 DNA sequence: TGTGCCAGCAGCTTGTCGGCGGCGGGTTACACCGGGGAGCTGTTTTTT.

This clone was picked up a small number of times. The rearrangement joins TRBV4-3 to TRBJ2-3; the match to TRBD2 covers 13 bases. Trimming cost V 1 base and J 0 bases; bases outside gene matches: 1. This CDR3 contains 17 residues. Germline-derived CDR1 and CDR2 are LGHNA and YSLEER. In DNA, the CDR3 is TGCGCCAGCAGCCAAGGGACTAGCGGGGGTAGCACAGATACGCAGTATTTT. Translation gives CASSQGTSGGSTDTQYF.

The chain has TRBV29-1 and TRBJ1-5; D uncertain. Germline V lookup: CDR1 SQVTM, CDR2 ANQGSEA. The CDR3 has 13 amino acids. Between the trimmed V and J ends, which lost 1 base and 4 bases, there was a span of 8 bases. The DNA for the CDR3 is TGCAGCGTTGAAGTACAGCCGAATCAGCCCCAGCATTTT. Translating it yields CSVEVQPNQPQHF.

The chain joins TRBV7-9 to TRBJ2-2; 13 bases map to TRBD2. The CDR3 has 19 amino acids. Trimming removed 3 bases from V and 3 bases from J; junction bases left unmatched: 10. Per germline, CDR1 SEHNR and CDR2 FQNEAQ (reference sequence). The CDR3 sequence is CASSFTPGLAGPDTGELFF. CDR3 nucleotide sequence: TGTGCCAGCAGCTTTACCCCGGGACTAGCGGGACCCGACACCGGGGAGCTGTTTTTT.

The chain uses TRBV11-2 and TRBJ1-5, with 9 bases aligning to TRBD1. V shed 3 bases, J shed 0 bases, and the junction held 9 bases outside the gene matches. The CDR3 has 18 amino acids. CDR1 is SGHAT, CDR2 FQNNGV, per germline. This CDR3 is CASSLGGQGLYSNQPQHF. DNA for the CDR3: TGTGCCAGCAGCTTGGGGGGACAGGGACTCTATAGCAATCAGCCCCAGCATTTT.

The chain links TRBV6-5 to TRBJ2-7, with D perhaps TRBD2 (5 bases). The V and J ends lost 0 bases and 3 bases respectively, with 12 bases between them. The CDR3 has 15 residues. Germline assignment: CDR1 MNHEY and CDR2 SVGAGI. This CDR3 is CASSYSTGKGYEQYF. The CDR3 region has the DNA TGTGCCAGCAGTTACTCGACGGGGAAGGGCTACGAGCAGTACTTC.